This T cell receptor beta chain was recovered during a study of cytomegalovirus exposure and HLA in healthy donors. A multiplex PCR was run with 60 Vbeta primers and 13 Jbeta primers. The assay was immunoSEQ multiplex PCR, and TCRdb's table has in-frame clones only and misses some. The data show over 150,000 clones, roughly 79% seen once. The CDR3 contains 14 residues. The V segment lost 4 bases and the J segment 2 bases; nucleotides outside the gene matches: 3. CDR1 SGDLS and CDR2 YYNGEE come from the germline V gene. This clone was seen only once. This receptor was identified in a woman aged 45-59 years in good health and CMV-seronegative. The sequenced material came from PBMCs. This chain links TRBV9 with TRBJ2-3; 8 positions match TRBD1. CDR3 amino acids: CASSRGQDTDTQYF. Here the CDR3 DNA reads TGTGCCAGCAGCAGGGGACAGGACACAGATACGCAGTATTTT. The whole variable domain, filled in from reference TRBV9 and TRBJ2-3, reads DSGVTQTPKHLITATGQRVTLRCSPRSGDLSVYWYQQSLDQGLQFLIQYYNGEERAKGNILERFSAQQFPDLHSELNLSSLELGDSALYFCASSRGQDTDTQYFGPGTRLTVL.